The following is a TCR beta chain sequence with its context. Antigen unknown. This record comes from a study of T cell repertoires in cytomegalovirus infection. About the research overall: Matching HLA type, along with CMV infection, was indicated by public TCR beta signatures. Points from the study as a whole: Clonotype analysis showed dominance of the ex vivo response by HLA-C-restricted CMV-specific TCR beta clonotypes. Pooled public TCR beta family frequency picked out CMV carriers with the relevant HLA.

TCRdb reanalysed the reads using MiXCR and keeps one entry per CDR3 protein. The data hold around 530,000 distinct CDR3 sequences, with approximately 17% observed a single time. The germline V gene has CDR1 SGHKS and CDR2 YYEKEE (reference sequence). Trimming took 5 bases from V and 5 from J, leaving 14 bases between them. The CDR3 spans 13 residues. Sequencing was performed on CD8+ T cells from PBMCs. The chain couples TRBV5-5 to TRBJ2-7; D remains ambiguous. This clonotype was sampled from a human donor in good health (CMV status not recorded). Some clones in this sample may be carry-over from other donors' samples. The CDR3 DNA reads TGTGCCAGCAGGGCAGGATCGGGCCACGAGCAGTACTTC. Protein sequence: CASRAGSGHEQYF.